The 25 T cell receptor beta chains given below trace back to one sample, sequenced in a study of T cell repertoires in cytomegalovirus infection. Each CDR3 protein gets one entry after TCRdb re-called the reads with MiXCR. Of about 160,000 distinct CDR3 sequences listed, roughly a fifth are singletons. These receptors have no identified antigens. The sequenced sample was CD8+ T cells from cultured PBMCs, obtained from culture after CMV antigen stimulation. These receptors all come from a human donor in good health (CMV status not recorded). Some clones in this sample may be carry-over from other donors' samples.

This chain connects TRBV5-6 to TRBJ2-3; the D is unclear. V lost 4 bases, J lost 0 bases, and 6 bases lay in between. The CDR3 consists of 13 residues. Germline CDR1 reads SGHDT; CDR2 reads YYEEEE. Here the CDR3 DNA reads TGTGCCAGCAGCCCCCTTAGCACAGATACGCAGTATTTT. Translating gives CASSPLSTDTQYF.

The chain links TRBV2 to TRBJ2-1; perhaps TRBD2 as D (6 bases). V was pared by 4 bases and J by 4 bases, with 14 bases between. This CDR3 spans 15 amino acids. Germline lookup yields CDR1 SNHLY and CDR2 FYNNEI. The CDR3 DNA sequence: TGTGCCAGCAGTGTGCCGGGGGTCATGTACAATGAGCAGTTCTTC. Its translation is CASSVPGVMYNEQFF.

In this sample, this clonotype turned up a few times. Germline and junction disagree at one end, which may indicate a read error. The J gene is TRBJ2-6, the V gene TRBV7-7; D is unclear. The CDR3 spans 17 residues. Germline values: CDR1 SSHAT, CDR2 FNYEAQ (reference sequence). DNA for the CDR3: TGTGCTAGCAGTTCAGCGACTCGTTTCTCTGGGGCCAACGTCCTGACTTTC. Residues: CASSSATRFSGANVLTF.

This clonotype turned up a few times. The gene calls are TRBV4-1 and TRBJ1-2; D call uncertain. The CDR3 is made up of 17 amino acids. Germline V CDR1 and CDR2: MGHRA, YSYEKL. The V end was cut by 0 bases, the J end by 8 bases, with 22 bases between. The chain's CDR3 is CASSQDGRTDGLGGYTF. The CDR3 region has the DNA TGCGCCAGCAGCCAAGATGGAAGAACGGACGGCCTGGGCGGCTACACCTTC.

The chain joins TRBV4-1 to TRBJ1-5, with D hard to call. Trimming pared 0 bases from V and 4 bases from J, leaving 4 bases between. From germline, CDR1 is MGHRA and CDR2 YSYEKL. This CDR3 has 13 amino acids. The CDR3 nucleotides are TGCGCCAGCAGCCAAGACAGGAATCAGCCCCAGCATTTT. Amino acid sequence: CASSQDRNQPQHF.

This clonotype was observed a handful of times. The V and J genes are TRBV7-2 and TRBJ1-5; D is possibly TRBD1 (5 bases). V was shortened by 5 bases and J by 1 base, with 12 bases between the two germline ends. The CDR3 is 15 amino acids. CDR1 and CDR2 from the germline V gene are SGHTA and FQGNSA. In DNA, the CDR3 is TGTGCCAGCAGCCCGGGGGTCCTGAGCAATCAGCCCCAGCATTTT. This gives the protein CASSPGVLSNQPQHF.

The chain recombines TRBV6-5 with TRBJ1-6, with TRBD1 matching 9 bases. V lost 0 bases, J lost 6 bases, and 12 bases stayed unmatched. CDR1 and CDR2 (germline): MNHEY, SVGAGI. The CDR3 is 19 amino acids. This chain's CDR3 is CASSYSIASQGAGNSPLHF. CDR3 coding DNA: TGTGCCAGCAGTTACTCGATAGCTTCACAGGGGGCAGGTAATTCACCCCTCCACTTT.

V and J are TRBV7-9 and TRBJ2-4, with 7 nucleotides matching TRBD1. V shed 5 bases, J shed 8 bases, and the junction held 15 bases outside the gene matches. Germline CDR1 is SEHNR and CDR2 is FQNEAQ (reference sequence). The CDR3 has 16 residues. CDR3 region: CASSVIQGKIGDIQYF. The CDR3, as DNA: TGTGCCAGCAGCGTCATACAGGGGAAGATTGGAGACATTCAGTACTTC.

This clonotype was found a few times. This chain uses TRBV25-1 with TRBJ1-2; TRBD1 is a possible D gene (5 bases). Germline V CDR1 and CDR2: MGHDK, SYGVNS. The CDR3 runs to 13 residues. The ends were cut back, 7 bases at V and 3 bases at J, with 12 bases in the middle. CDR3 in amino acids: CASTGGIYYGYTF. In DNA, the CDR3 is TGTGCCAGCACCGGGGGAATTTACTATGGCTACACCTTC.

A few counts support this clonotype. The CDR3 here is CASSKKNLVNEKLFF. The CDR3 coding sequence is TGTGCCAGCAGCAAAAAAAACCTAGTCAATGAAAAACTGTTTTTT. The V gene is TRBV7-8, the J gene TRBJ1-4; D uncertain. This CDR3 is 15 amino acids long. The ends were cut back, 5 bases at V and 5 bases at J, with 15 bases in the middle. In germline, CDR1 is SGHVS, CDR2 FQNEAQ.

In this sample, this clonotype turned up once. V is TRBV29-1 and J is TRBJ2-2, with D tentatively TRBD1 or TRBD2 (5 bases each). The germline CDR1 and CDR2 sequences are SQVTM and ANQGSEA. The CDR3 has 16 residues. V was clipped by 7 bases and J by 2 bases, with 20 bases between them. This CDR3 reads CSGMGQGGGNTGELFF. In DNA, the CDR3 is TGCAGCGGGATGGGCCAGGGTGGAGGTAACACCGGGGAGCTGTTTTTT.

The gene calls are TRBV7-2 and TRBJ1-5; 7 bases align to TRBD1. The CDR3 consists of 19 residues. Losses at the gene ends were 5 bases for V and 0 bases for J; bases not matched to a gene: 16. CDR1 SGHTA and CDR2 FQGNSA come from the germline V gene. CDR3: CASSGGTERTPYSNQPQHF. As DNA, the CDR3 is TGTGCCAGCAGCGGGGGGACAGAACGGACGCCTTATAGCAATCAGCCCCAGCATTTT.

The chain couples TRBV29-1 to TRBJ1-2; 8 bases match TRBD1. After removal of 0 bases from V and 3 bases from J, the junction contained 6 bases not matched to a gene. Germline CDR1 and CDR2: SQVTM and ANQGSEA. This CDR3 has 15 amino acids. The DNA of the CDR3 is TGCAGCGTTGAAGATCCCAGGGGGCTTTACTATGGCTACACCTTC. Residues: CSVEDPRGLYYGYTF.

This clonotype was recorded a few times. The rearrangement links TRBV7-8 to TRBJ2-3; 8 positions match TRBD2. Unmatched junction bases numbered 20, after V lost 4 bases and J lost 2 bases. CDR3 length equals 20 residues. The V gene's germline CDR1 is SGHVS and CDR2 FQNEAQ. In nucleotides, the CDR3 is TGTGCCAGCAGCTCCTCTGGTCCCCCGGGAGGCGGGGGGTACACAGATACGCAGTATTTT. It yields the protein CASSSSGPPGGGGYTDTQYF.

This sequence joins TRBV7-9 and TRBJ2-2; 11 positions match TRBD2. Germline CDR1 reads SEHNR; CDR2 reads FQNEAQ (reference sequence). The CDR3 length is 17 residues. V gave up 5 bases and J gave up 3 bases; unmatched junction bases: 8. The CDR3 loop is CASSLSMGLADTGELFF. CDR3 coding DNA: TGTGCCAGCAGCCTGTCGATGGGACTAGCGGACACCGGGGAGCTGTTTTTT.

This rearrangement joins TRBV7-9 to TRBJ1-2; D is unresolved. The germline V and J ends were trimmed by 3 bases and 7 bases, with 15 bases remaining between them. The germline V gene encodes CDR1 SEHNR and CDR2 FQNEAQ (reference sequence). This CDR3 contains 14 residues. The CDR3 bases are TGTGCCAGCAGCTTTCTTACTCCCGGCTCTGGCTACACCTTC. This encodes CASSFLTPGSGYTF.

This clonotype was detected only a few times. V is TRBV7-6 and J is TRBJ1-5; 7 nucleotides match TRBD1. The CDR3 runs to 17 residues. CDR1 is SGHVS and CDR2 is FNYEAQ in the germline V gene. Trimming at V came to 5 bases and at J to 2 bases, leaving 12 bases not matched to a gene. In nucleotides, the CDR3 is TGTGCCAGCAGCCCCTGGCCGACAGGGAATCGCAATCAGCCCCAGCATTTT. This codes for CASSPWPTGNRNQPQHF.

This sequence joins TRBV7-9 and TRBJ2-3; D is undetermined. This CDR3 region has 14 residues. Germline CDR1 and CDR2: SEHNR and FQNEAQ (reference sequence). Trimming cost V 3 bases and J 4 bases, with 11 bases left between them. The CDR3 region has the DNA TGTGCCAGCAGCTTCCCTACTCAGGCAGATACGCAGTATTTT. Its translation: CASSFPTQADTQYF.

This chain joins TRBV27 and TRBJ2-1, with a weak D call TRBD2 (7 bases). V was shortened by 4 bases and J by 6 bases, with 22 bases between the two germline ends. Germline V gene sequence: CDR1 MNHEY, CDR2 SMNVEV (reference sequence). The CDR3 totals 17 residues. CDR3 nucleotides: TGTGCCAGCAGTTCCCGCCGTCGGGGGGCCGACCTCAATGAGCAGTTCTTC. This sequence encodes CASSSRRRGADLNEQFF.

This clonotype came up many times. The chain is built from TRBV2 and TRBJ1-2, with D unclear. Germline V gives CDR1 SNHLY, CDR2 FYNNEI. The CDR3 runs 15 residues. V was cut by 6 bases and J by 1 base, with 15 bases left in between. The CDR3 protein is CASSAGRANNYGYTF. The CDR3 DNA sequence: TGTGCCAGCAGCGCCGGGAGAGCGAATAACTATGGCTACACCTTC.

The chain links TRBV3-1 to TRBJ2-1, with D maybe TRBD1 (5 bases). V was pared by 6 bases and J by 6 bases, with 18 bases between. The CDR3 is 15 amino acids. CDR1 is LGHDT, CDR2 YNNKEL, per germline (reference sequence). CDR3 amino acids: CASSHFPHGANEQFF. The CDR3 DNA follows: TGTGCCAGCAGTCATTTTCCACATGGGGCCAATGAGCAGTTCTTC.

The CDR3 loop reads CASSSLHLQWNTEAFF. The CDR3 nucleotides are TGTGCCAGCAGCTCTCTCCATCTACAGTGGAACACTGAAGCTTTCTTT. The rearrangement joins TRBV7-2 to TRBJ1-1; no firm D call. Trimming removed 4 bases from V and 1 base from J, with 16 bases in between. Per the germline V gene, CDR1 is SGHTA and CDR2 is FQGNSA. The CDR3 is 16 residues long.

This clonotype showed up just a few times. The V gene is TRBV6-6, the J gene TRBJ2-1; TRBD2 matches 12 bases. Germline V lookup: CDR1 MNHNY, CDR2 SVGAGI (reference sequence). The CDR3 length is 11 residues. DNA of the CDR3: TGTGAAACTAGCGGGGGGAATGAGCAGTTCTTC. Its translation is CETSGGNEQFF.

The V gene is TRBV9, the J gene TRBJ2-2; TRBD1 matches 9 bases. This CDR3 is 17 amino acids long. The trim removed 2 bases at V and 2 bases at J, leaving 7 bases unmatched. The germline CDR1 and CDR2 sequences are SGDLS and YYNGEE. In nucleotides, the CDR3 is TGTGCCAGCAGCGTTGCGACAGGGGGATATAACACCGGGGAGCTGTTTTTT. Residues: CASSVATGGYNTGELFF.

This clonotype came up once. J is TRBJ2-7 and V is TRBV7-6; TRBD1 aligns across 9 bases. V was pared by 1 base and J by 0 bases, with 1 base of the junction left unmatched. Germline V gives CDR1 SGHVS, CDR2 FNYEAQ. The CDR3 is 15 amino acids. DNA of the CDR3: TGTGCCAGCAGCTTAGAGGGACAGGGCTCCTACGAGCAGTACTTC. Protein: CASSLEGQGSYEQYF.